This T cell receptor (beta chain) stems from a study of beta chain features in type 1 diabetes. On the study more broadly: All samples combined gave fewer than 110 million sorted cells for examination.

Points from the study as a whole: Equally in patients and controls, PCR might preferentially amplify shorter templates.

V lost 2 bases to trimming and J lost 3 bases, with 13 bases between them. Germline V lookup: CDR1 KGHSH, CDR2 LQKENI. The CDR3 contains 15 residues. This clone was seen a handful of times. Its antigen remains unknown. Every bit of the isolated RNA underwent reverse transcription, so sequencing read expressed TCRB transcripts. Method: immunoSEQ multiplex PCR; TCRdb's copy keeps in-frame clones and lacks some. Of around 170,000 clones in the sample, 7.5% to 10% are singletons; the top ten hold 2% to 3%. Sequencing input: central memory CD4+ T cells from blood. The J gene is TRBJ1-1, the V gene TRBV18; no reliable D call. The receptor's source is a woman aged 18-35 years in good health. In DNA, the CDR3 is TGTGCCAGCTCACCAAATCTATTGCGGGACACTGAAGCTTTCTTT. Amino acid sequence: CASSPNLLRDTEAFF.